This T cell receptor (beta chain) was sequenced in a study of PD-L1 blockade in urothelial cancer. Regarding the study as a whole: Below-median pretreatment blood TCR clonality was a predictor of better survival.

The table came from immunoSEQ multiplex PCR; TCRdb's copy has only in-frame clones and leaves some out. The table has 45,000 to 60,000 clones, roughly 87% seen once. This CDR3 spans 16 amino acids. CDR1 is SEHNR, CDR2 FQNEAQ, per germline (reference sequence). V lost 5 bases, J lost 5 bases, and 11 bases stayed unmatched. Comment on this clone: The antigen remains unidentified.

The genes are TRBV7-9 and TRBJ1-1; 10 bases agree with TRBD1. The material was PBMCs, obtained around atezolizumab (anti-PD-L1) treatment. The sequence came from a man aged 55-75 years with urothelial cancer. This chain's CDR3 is CASSQGDRGRGTEAFF. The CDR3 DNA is TGTGCCAGCAGCCAGGGGGACAGGGGAAGAGGTACTGAAGCTTTCTTT.